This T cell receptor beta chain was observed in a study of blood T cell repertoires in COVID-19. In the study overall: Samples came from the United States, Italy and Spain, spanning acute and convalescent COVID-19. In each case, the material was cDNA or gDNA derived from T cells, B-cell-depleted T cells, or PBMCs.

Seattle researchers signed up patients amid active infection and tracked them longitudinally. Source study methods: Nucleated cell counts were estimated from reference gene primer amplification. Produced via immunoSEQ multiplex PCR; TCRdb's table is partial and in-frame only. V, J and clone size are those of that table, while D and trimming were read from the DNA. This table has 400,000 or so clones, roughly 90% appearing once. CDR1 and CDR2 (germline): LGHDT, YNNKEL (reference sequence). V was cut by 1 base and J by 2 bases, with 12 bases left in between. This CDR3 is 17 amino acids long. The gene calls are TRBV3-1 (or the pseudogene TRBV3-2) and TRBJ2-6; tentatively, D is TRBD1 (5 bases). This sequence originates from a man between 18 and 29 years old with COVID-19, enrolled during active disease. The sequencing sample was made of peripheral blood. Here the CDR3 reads CASSQGPRETGANVLTF. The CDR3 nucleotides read TGTGCCAGCAGCCAAGGGCCCAGGGAAACTGGGGCCAACGTCCTGACTTTC.